This entry describes one T cell receptor beta chain. Its antigen specificity is not known. Qualities for individual bases were not recorded, and no much larger clone is one base off. Using the deep immunoSEQ assay, multiplex PCR amplified TCR CDR3 regions from genomic DNA. For each cell subset, the extracted genomic DNA was distributed evenly across all wells of several immunoSEQ 96-well plates, and each plate served as one replicate. For sorted subsets, each replicate PCR was loaded with approximately 200 ng genomic DNA, equivalent to 25,000 to 35,000 T cell genomes. Purified libraries were quantified with a Qubit 3.0 fluorometer, sized on a Bioanalyzer 2100, and re-quantified with the KAPA Library Quantification kit. Every immunoSEQ 96-well plate was sequenced on a dedicated single-read 150-cycle Illumina NextSeq 550 flow cell. From the authors' description of their analysis: Because the immunoSEQ output included only junctional sequences and no quality scores, the filtering could not be the same as the filtering used for full-length reads. Sequences were annotated with PyIR, a Python wrapper for IgBLAST v1.9, using IMGT germline references to assign V/J genes and CDR3. Reads were filtered out if the reads had weak V/J assignments (E-value above 1e-6), no CDR3, stop codons, out-of-frame junctions, or ambiguous translated residues. A V3J clonotype was defined by an identical inferred V gene, J gene, and CDR3 amino acid sequence. The percentage overlap between two repertoires was calculated by dividing the number of shared unique clonotypes by the size of the smaller repertoire. Repertoire richness was assessed with RTK rarefaction, the Chao1 estimator, and Recon v2.1 estimates of unobserved clonotypes. OLGA was used to compute generation probabilities for all TCRbeta clonotypes that the gDNA method yielded from a handful of donors. TCRdb provides this immuneACCESS table in a form limited to in-frame rearrangements. Some clones are lacking; in checked studies, under half of them reflect an unresolved V gene, and why the rest are absent is not known. V and J calls and clone size follow that table, whereas D and trimming were derived from the DNA. Across this sample there are roughly 1,000,000 clones, with approximately 80% seen only once. Approximately 0.52% of the sample lies in the top ten.

Donors were healthy HIV-negative adults with no recently reported acute infections or vaccinations. All donors were Caucasian adults living in Nashville, Tennessee, USA. CD4+ T cells were enriched by magnetic negative selection; naive cells were then positively selected on CD45RA, and the negative fraction formed the memory subset. Blood was obtained by leukapheresis, after which PBMCs were separated by Ficoll-Histopaque density gradient centrifugation and cryopreserved in liquid nitrogen vapor phase. Analytical flow cytometry was used to check the purity and quantity of each magnetically sorted T cell population. Genomic DNA was isolated from each sorted fraction and quantified by UV absorbance on a Nanodrop 2000c. The V end loses 3 bases and the J end loses 5 bases, and a stretch of 14 bases separates them. The CDR3 runs 15 residues from the cysteine to the phenylalanine. Only the CDR3 DNA stays, 45 bases, in frame from base 1. CDR1 and CDR2, looked up from the germline V gene (reference sequence), are LNHDA and SQIVND.

The sample is drawn from a study of shared clonotypes between healthy human individuals (dated by TCRdb to between 2020 and 2021). Notes on the research overall: The cohort included three men and a couple of women between 18 and 49 years of age. For each donor, CD4 naive and CD4 memory were each given three plates, CD8 naive was given two plates, and CD8 memory was given one plate. To estimate repertoire size and how much clonotype sharing occurs between individuals, the study deeply sequenced the blood TCR repertoires of several healthy adults. Libraries were prepared and TCR repertoires were sequenced by different laboratories using diverse techniques, in order to increase sequencing depth and limit assay-specific biases. Between about 0.94 and 8.9 billion PBMCs per donor were obtained by leukapheresis. Overall results and qualifications from the work: Sampling was restricted to blood, and TCR repertoires in tissue are likely to differ from TCR repertoires in blood. Naive subsets generally had larger estimated clonotype richness than memory subsets. Because the study included only a small number of donors, the genetic and exposure-history diversity represented was limited. Pairwise subsampling led to the expectation that sequencing depth would affect the degree of clonotype sharing among donors. Higher generation probabilities were observed for clonotypes shared by all four sorted-subset donors than for non-shared clonotypes. Even with the large sequencing depth, rarefaction of the sorted-subset datasets indicated that sequencing was incomplete. About 5% of naive CD4, approximately 3.7% of naive CD8, 2.3% of memory CD4, and approximately 0.39% of memory CD8 clonotypes were shared across several donors.

This clonotype originated in a man in his late teens or twenties in good health. Some clones in this sample may be carry-over from other donors' samples. The sample comprised memory CD4+ T cells from PBMCs. The cell subset or site label on this specimen signifies: CD45RA-negative fraction. The chain is made from TRBV19 and TRBJ1-5, and possibly TRBD1, on 5 matching bases. Here the CDR3 is given as CASSIRGRPHQPQHF. The nucleotide sequence is TGTGCCAGTAGTATCCGGGGCAGGCCCCATCAGCCCCAGCATTTT.